This T cell receptor (beta chain) appears in the sequencing data of a study of siplizumab effects on memory and regulatory T cells (dated by TCRdb to between 2018 and 2021). About the investigation overall: The study examined how the anti-CD2 antibody siplizumab affects alloreactive T-cell subsets in allogeneic mixed lymphocyte reactions built from human PBMCs.

Broad study findings and their caveats: For roughly 75-97% of proliferating CD4+ or CD8+ clones, no naive or memory phenotype could be assigned. Whether proliferating Tregs from siplizumab cultures actually had suppressive function was not functionally confirmed. Because sequences at frequencies below about 10^-5 were poorly captured, only a minor fraction of alloreactive clones could be mapped back to unstimulated subsets. Unstimulated naive T cells appeared to be more diverse than memory T cells, and naive cells seemed to make a substantial contribution to the alloresponse. Siplizumab significantly reduced the cumulative frequency of alloreactive sequences traceable to unstimulated CD4+ memory T cells. Among mappable alloreactive CD4+ clones, an average Treg-derived fraction of roughly 70% was observed with siplizumab, compared with less than 35% in control reactions.

Remarks on this clone: It lacks a known antigen. The record has no base qualities; no much larger clone is one base away.

Libraries were prepared through the immunoSEQ multiplex PCR assay. The deep sequencing platform assayed 90,000 to 100,000 TCR templates per sample. Genomic DNA extracted from sorted T cells was used for TCRbeta CDR3 sequencing. As for the authors' bioinformatics: The R programming language was used for the clonal analysis of the TCRbeta CDR3 data. Alloreactive CD4+ and CD8+ clones were identified by comparing unstimulated samples to CFSE-low samples taken after the reaction. Regulatory or non-regulatory origin was assigned to alloreactive CD4+ clones by matching of sequences to sorted unstimulated Treg and non-Treg repertoires. TCRdb took over this immuneACCESS table, retaining in-frame rearrangements with V and J assigned. Such tables are incomplete; in checked studies, under half of the missing clones stem from an unresolved V gene, and the remainder is unexplained. The DNA gave D and trimming, while V, J and clone size come from that table. The sample contains tens of thousands of clones, 85% to 95% of them found a single time. Approximately 0.31% of the sample belongs to the ten largest clones.

Spanning cysteine to phenylalanine, the CDR3 consists of 15 amino acids. Only the CDR3 DNA stays, 45 bases, in frame from base 1. According to the germline V gene, CDR1 reads SGHDT and CDR2 reads YYEEEE. At the junction V is shortened by 3 bases and J by 3 bases; bases outside the gene matches: 4. Sorted unstimulated T cells and proliferating T cells recovered from mixed lymphocyte reactions were subjected to TCRbeta CDR3 sequencing. Fresh whole blood from approximately 11 HLA-typed healthy donors served as the source for isolating PBMCs. To map where alloreactive clones came from, CD4+ non-regulatory T cells in the unstimulated state were FACS-sorted.

The source material was non-Treg CD4+ T cells sorted from blood. The cell subset or site label for this specimen denotes: FACS-sorted unstimulated CD4+ non-regulatory T cells. In this chain, TRBV5-6 is recombined with TRBJ1-1; TRBD1 matches 11 bases in the middle. The source of this sequence is a human donor in good health. The DNA reads as follows: TGTGCCAGCAGCTACCGGGACAGGGGGTACACTGAAGCTTTCTTT. Its protein is CASSYRDRGYTEAFF.